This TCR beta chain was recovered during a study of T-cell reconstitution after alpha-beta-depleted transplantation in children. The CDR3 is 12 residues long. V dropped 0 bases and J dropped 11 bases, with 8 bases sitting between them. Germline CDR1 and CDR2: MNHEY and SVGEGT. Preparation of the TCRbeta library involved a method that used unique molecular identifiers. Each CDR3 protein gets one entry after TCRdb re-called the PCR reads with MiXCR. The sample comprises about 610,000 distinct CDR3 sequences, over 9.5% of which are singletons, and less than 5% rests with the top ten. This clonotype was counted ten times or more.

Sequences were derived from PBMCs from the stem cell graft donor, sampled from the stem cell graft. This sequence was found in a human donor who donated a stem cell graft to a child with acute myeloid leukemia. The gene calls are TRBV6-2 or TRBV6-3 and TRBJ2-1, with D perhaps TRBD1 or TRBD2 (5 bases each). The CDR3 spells CASSYSPGQQFF. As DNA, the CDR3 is TGTGCCAGCAGTTACTCTCCGGGGCAGCAGTTCTTC.